This T cell receptor beta chain was profiled in a study of cytomegalovirus exposure and HLA in healthy donors. Study results and caveats: Overall, 164 TCR beta chains were annotated as cytomegalovirus-associated.

PCR amplification relied on 60 Vbeta primers (plus 13 Jbeta primers). Profiling relied on immunoSEQ multiplex PCR, and the TCRdb table lists in-frame clones only, not all of them. The sample holds about 120,000 clones, around 80% seen once. V trimming: 4 bases; J trimming: 6 bases; junction bases outside the gene matches: 11. The germline gives CDR1 SGHRS, CDR2 YFSETQ. The CDR3 length is 16 residues. This clone has just a few counts. Its specificity is unknown. The sample taken for sequencing was PBMCs. The V gene is TRBV5-1, the J gene TRBJ2-3, with TRBD2 matching 10 bases. This clonotype originated in a man younger than 35 in good health and CMV-seronegative. The CDR3 DNA is TGCGCCAGCAGCCAAGCGGGAGGGAGGAGTAGGGATACGCAGTATTTT. Its translation: CASSQAGGRSRDTQYF.